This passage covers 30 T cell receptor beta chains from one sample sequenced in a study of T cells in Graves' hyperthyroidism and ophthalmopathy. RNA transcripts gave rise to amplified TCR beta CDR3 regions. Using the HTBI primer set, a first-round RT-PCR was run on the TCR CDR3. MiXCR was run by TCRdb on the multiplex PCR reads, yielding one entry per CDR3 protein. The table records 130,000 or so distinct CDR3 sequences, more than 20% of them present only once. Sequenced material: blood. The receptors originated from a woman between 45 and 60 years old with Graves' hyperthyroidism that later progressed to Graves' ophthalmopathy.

The CDR3 loop reads CSAGGQGAVYNEQFF. Here the CDR3 DNA reads TGCAGTGCTGGGGGACAGGGGGCGGTCTACAATGAGCAGTTCTTC. The rearrangement links TRBV20-1 to TRBJ2-1, with 12 bases that match TRBD1. This CDR3 contains 15 residues. Germline loops: CDR1 DFQATT, CDR2 SNEGSKA (reference sequence). J gave up 3 bases and V 5 bases, and 5 bases lay outside the gene matches.

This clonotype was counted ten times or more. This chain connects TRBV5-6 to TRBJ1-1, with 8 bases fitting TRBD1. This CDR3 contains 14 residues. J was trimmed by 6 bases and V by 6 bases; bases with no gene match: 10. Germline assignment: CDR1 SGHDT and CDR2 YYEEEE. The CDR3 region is CASNMVAGGPEAFF. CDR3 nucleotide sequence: TGTGCCAGCAACATGGTTGCAGGGGGCCCTGAAGCTTTCTTT.

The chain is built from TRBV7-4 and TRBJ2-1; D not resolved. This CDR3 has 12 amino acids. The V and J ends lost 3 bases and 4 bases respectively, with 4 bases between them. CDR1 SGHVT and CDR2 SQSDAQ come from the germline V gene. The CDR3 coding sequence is TGTGCCAGCAGCTTCTTTTACAATGAGCAGTTCTTC. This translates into CASSFFYNEQFF.

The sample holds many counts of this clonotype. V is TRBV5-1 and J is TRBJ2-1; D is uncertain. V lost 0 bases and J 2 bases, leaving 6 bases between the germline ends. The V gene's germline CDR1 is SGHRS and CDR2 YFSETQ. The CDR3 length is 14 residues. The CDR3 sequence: CASSLAETYNEQFF. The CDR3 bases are TGCGCCAGCAGCTTGGCGGAAACCTACAATGAGCAGTTCTTC.

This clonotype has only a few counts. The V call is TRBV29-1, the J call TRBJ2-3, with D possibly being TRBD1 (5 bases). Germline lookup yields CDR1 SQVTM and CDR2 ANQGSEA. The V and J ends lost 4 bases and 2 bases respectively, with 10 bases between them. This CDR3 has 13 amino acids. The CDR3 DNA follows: TGCAGCGTTGCAGGGCGCCTCACAGATACGCAGTATTTT. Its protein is CSVAGRLTDTQYF.

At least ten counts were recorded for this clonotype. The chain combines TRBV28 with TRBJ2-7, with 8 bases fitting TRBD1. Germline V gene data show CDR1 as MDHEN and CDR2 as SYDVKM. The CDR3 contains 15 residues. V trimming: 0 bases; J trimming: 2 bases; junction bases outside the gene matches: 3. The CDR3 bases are TGTGCCAGCAGTTTATGGCCAGGGGGCACCTACGAGCAGTACTTC. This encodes CASSLWPGGTYEQYF.

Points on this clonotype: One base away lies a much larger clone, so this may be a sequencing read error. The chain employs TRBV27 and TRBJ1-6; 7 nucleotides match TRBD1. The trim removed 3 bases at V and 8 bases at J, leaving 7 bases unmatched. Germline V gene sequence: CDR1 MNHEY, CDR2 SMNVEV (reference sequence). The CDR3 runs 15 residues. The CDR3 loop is CASSFKGARYSPLHF. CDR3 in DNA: TGTGCCAGCAGTTTTAAGGGGGCGCGTTATTCACCCCTCCACTTT.

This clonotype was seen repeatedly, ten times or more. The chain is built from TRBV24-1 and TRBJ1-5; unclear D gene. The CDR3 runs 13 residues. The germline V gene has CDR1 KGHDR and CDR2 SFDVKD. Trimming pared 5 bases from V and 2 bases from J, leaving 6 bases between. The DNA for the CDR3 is TGTGCCACCAGTGGGGCAGGCAATCAGCCCCAGCATTTT. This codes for CATSGAGNQPQHF.

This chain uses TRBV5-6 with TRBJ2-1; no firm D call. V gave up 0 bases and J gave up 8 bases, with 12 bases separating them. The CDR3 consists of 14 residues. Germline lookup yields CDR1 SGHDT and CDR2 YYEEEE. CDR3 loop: CASSLAFVSHEQFF. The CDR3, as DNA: TGTGCCAGCAGCTTGGCCTTCGTAAGCCATGAGCAGTTCTTC. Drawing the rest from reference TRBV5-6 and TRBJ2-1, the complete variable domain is DAGVTQSPTHLIKTRGQQVTLRCSPKSGHDTVSWYQQALGQGPQFIFQYYEEEERQRGNFPDRFSGHQFPNYSSELNVNALLLGDSALYLCASSLAFVSHEQFFGPGTRLTVL.

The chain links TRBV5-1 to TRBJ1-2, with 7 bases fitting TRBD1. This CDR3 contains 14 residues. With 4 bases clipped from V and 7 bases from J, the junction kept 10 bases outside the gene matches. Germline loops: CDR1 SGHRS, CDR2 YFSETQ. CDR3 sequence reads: CASSLDREASGYTF. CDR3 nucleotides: TGCGCCAGCAGCCTCGACAGGGAGGCATCTGGCTACACCTTC.

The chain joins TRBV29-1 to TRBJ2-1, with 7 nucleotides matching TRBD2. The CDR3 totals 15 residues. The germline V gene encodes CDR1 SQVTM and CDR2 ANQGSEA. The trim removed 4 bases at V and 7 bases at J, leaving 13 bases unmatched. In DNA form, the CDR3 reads TGCAGCGTTGGTGGGGGGGGGACCGCGGGGAATGAGCAGTTCTTC. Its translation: CSVGGGGTAGNEQFF.

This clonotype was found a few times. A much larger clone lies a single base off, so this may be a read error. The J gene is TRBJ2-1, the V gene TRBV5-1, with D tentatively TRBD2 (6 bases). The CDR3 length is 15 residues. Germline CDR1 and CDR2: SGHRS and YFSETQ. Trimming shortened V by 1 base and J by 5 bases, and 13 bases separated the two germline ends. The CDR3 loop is CASSLIGGKDNEQFF. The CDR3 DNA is TGCGCCAGCAGCTTGATTGGCGGGAAGGACAATGAGCAGTTCTTC.

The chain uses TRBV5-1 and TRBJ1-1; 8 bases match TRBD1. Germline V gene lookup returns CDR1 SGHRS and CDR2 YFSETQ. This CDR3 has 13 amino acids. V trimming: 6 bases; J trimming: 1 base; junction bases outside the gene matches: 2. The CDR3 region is CASKQGGNTEAFF. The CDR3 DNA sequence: TGCGCCAGCAAACAGGGGGGGAACACTGAAGCTTTCTTT.

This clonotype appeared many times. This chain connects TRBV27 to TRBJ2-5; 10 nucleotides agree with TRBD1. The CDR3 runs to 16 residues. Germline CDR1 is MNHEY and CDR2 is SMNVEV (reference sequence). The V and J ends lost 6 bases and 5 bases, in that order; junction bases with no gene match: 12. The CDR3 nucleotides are TGTGCCAGCAGCCCCGAACGGGACAGGGGAGGGGAGACCCAGTACTTC. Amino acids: CASSPERDRGGETQYF.

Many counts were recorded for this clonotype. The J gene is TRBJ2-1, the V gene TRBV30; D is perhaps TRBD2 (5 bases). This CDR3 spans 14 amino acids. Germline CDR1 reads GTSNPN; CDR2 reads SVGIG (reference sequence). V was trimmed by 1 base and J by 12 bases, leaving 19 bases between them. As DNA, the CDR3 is TGTGCCTGGAGTGCTCTAAGCGGAGGATTTGGGCAGTTCTTC. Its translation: CAWSALSGGFGQFF.

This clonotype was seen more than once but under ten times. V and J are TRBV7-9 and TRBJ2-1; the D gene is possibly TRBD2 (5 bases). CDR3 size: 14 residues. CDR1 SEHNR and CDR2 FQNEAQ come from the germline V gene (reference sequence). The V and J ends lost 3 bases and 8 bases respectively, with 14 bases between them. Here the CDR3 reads CASSFRGSWDEQFF. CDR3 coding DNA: TGTGCCAGCAGCTTCCGGGGTTCATGGGATGAGCAGTTCTTC.

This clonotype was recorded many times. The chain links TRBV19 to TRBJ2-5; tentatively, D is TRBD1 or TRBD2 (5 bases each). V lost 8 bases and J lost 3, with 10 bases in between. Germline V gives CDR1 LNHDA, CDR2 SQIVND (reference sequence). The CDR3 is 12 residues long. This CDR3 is CASGVGEETQYF. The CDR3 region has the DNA TGTGCCAGTGGCGTGGGGGAAGAGACCCAGTACTTC.

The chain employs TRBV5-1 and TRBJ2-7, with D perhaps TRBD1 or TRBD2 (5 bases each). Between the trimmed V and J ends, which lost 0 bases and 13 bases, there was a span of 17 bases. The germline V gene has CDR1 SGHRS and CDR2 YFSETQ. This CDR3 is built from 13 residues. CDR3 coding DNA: TGCGCCAGCAGCTTGGGGGCCGCTTCGGGGCAATACTTC. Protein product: CASSLGAASGQYF.

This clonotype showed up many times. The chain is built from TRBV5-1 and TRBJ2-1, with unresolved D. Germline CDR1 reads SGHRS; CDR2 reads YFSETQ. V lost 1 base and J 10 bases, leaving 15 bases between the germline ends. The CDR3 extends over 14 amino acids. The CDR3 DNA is TGCGCCAGCAGCTTGCCGCCGCTAGTACCCGAGCAGTTCTTC. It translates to CASSLPPLVPEQFF.

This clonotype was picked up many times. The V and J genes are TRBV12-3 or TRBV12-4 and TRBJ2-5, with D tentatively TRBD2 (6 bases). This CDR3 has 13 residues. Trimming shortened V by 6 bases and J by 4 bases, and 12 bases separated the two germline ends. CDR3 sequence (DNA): TGTGCCAGCAGGATCACTAGCTCAGAGACCCAGTACTTC. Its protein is CASRITSSETQYF.

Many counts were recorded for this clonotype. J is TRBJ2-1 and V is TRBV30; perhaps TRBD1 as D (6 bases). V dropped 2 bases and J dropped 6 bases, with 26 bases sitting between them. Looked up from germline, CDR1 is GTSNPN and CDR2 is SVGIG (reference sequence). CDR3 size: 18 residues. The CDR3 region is CAWSPPPPGVLKGNEQFF. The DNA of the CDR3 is TGTGCCTGGAGTCCCCCACCCCCAGGGGTCCTGAAGGGCAATGAGCAGTTCTTC.

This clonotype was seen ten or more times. The CDR3 sequence is CASARGPNTEAFF. In nucleotides, the CDR3 is TGTGCCAGCGCTCGGGGGCCGAACACTGAAGCTTTCTTT. V is TRBV2 and J is TRBJ1-1; a weak D match, TRBD1 (6 bases). V lost 8 bases to trimming and J lost 1 base, with 11 bases between them. The CDR3 loop spans 13 amino acids. Germline V gives CDR1 SNHLY, CDR2 FYNNEI.

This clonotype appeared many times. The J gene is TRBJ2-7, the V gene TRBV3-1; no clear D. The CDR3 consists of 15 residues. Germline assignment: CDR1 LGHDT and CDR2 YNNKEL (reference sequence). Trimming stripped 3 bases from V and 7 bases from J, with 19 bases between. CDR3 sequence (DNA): TGTGCCAGCAGCCACTGGGATACCCAAATTCGGGAGCAGTACTTC. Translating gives CASSHWDTQIREQYF.

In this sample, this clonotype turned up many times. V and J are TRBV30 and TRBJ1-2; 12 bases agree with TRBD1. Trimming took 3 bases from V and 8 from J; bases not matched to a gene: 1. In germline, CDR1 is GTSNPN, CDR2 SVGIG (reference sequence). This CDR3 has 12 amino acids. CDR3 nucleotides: TGTGCCTGGAGCGGGACAGGGGGCGGCTACACCTTC. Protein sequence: CAWSGTGGGYTF.

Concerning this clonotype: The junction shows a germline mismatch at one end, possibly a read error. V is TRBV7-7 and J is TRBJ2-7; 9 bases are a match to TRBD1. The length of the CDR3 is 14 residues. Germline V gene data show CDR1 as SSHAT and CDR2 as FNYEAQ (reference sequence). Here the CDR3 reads CASSEGQGSHEQYF. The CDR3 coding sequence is TGTGCTAGCAGTGAGGGACAGGGTAGTCACGAGCAGTACTTC.

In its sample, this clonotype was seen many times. CDR3 DNA: TGTGCCATCAGTGAGTCGGCTATAGCGGGAGACGAGCAGTACTTC. It specifies CAISESAIAGDEQYF. The chain uses TRBV10-3 and TRBJ2-7, with 9 bases aligning to TRBD2. The V gene's germline CDR1 is ENHRY and CDR2 SYGVKD. CDR3 length: 15 residues. The trim removed 0 bases at V and 5 bases at J, leaving 5 bases unmatched.

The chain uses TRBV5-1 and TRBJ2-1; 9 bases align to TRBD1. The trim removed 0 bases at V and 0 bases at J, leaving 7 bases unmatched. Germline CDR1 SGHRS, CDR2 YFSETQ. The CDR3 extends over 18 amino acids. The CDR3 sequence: CASSLEATGGASYNEQFF. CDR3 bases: TGCGCCAGCAGCTTGGAGGCAACAGGGGGCGCCTCCTACAATGAGCAGTTCTTC.

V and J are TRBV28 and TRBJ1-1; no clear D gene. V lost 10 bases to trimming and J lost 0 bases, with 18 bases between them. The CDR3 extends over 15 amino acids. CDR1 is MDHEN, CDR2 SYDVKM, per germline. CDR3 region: CAISERGFMNTEAFF. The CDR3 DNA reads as TGTGCCATTTCAGAGCGGGGTTTCATGAACACTGAAGCTTTCTTT. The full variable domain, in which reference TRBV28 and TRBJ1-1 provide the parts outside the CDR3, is DVKVTQSSRYLVKRTGEKVFLECVQDMDHENMFWYRQDPGLGLRLIYFSYDVKMKEKGDIPEGYSVSREKKERFSLILESASTNQTSMYLCAISERGFMNTEAFFGQGTRLTVV.

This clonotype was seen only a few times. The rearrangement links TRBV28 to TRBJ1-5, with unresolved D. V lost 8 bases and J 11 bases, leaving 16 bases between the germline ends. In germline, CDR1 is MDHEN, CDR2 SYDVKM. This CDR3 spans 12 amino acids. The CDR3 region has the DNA TGTGCCAGCTCCTCAGAACGGAAGGCCCAGCATTTT. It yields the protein CASSSERKAQHF.

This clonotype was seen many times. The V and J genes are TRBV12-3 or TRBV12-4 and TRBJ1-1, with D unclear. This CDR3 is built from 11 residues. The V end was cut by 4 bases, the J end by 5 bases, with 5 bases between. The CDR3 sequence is CASSYGTEAFF. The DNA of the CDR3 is TGTGCCAGCAGTTACGGAACTGAAGCTTTCTTT.